The sequence of this TCR beta chain was determined in a study of T cells after posttransplantation cyclophosphamide. Notes on this clone: The antigen remains unidentified.

Here immunoSEQ multiplex PCR was the method, and the copy in TCRdb shows in-frame clones only, minus some. Counted here are roughly 20,000 clones, roughly 98% occurring once; the ten biggest clones make up 0.1% to 0.15%. Notes on the study in general: Recipient CMV seropositivity and CMV reactivation strongly tracked TRB clonality. Later blood repertoires were often dominated by clones from the donor CD8+ memory compartment.

The receptor was isolated from a man aged 35-49 years in good health, CMV-negative, and a related stem cell transplant donor. Sequenced material: naive CD8+ T cells sorted from PBMCs.

The CDR3 reads CASSSGQVRTYEQYF. For the CDR3, the DNA is TGTGCCAGCAGTTCGGGACAGGTCAGGACCTACGAGCAGTACTTC. V usage is TRBV27 and J usage is TRBJ2-7, with 8 bases identical to TRBD1. The germline CDR1 and CDR2 sequences are MNHEY and SMNVEV (reference sequence). The trim removed 4 bases at V and 2 bases at J, leaving 7 bases unmatched. This CDR3 contains 15 residues.